This T cell receptor beta chain was identified during a study of regulatory T cells in long-lasting Graves disease. Stated time point: newly diagnosed GD, antithyroid drugs for less than 3 months. There was RNA extracted from PBMCs, and the TCR library was made from it. Arm-PCR of CDR3 regions with iRepertoire HTBI primers generated TCR beta libraries. As handled by the study authors: From all samples, identification returned 12 to 15 TRBJ and 60 or so TRBV segments. TCRdb reprocessed the multiplex PCR reads with MiXCR, giving one entry per CDR3 protein. The V and J calls were not made by the authors but by TCRdb's processing. The data hold about 440,000 distinct CDR3 sequences, with about 15% observed a single time. Trimming removed 2 bases at V and 1 base at J, with 22 bases between. CDR3 length: 19 residues. This clonotype was counted many times. This sample was also put to use in a study of T cells in Graves' hyperthyroidism and ophthalmopathy.

The material sequenced was peripheral blood mononuclear cells (PBMCs), taken at new diagnosis, from a patient treated with antithyroid drugs. This rearrangement joins TRBV12-3 or TRBV12-4 to TRBJ2-3, with D possibly being TRBD1 or TRBD2 (5 bases each). This TCR derives from a woman in her thirties with Graves disease. The CDR3 loop reads CASSLRGGWADPRTDTQYF. CDR3 in DNA: TGTGCCAGCAGTTTACGTGGGGGTTGGGCCGACCCCCGCACAGATACGCAGTATTTT.